One and the same sample provided the 15 T cell receptor beta chains below, sequenced in a study of naive and memory T cell subsets. Points from the study as a whole: Naive repertoires, especially CD8, held a few larger clonotypes, possibly memory cells re-expressing CD45RA.

These receptors have no identified antigens. An equimolar mix of two oligonucleotides served as the beta constant-region primer for TRBC1 and TRBC2. Nested alpha and beta constant-region primers with the SP2 primer drove four PCR rounds on ligated cDNA. TCRdb re-called the UMI-ligation and nested PCR reads with MiXCR, one entry per CDR3 protein. The sample has about 160,000 distinct CDR3 sequences, about 20% seen once; the top ten hold 0.095% to 0.12%. The sequencing sample was made of naive CD4+ T cells from blood. The receptors were gathered from a human donor in good health.

This clonotype was picked up many times. The chain carries TRBV5-1 and TRBJ2-1; D not resolved. V was pared by 4 bases and J by 8 bases, with 10 bases between. Germline V lookup: CDR1 SGHRS, CDR2 YFSETQ. The CDR3 totals 12 residues. The CDR3 DNA is TGCGCCAGCAGCCCTAAACGGGATGAGCAGTTCTTC. Protein: CASSPKRDEQFF. Full variable domain (outside the CDR3, taken from reference TRBV5-1 and TRBJ2-1): KAGVTQTPRYLIKTRGQQVTLSCSPISGHRSVSWYQQTPGQGLQFLFEYFSETQRNKGNFPGRFSGRQFSNSRSEMNVSTLELGDSALYLCASSPKRDEQFFGPGTRLTVL.

The chain uses TRBV15 and TRBJ2-7; 8 bases line up with TRBD1. CDR1 and CDR2 from the germline V gene are LNHNV and YYDKDF (reference sequence). V was pared by 1 base and J by 2 bases, with 7 bases of the junction left unmatched. The CDR3 length is 16 residues. This chain's CDR3 is CATSRGGQGLTYEQYF. CDR3 coding DNA: TGTGCCACCAGCAGAGGAGGACAGGGCTTAACCTACGAGCAGTACTTC.

The gene calls are TRBV6-6 and TRBJ1-5; D may be TRBD1 (5 bases). The V gene lost 6 bases and the J gene lost 3 bases, with 21 bases spanning the gap. Per germline, CDR1 MNHNY and CDR2 SVGAGI (reference sequence). The CDR3 has 17 residues. CDR3 residues: CASRQTNTGKLNQPQHF. In nucleotides, the CDR3 is TGTGCCAGCAGACAAACCAATACAGGAAAACTCAATCAGCCCCAGCATTTT.

This chain links TRBV6-5 with TRBJ2-7, with D possibly being TRBD1 (6 bases). CDR3 size: 17 residues. Germline values: CDR1 MNHEY, CDR2 SVGAGI. Deletions cut 0 bases from V and 2 bases from J, with 17 bases between. As DNA, the CDR3 is TGTGCCAGCAGTTACTCTCCCGGGACACATATCACCTACGAGCAGTACTTC. Translating gives CASSYSPGTHITYEQYF.

J is TRBJ1-2 and V is TRBV20-1; 10 nucleotides line up with TRBD1. The germline V gene encodes CDR1 DFQATT and CDR2 SNEGSKA (reference sequence). With V trimmed by 5 bases and J by 8 bases, 14 bases remained unmatched. CDR3 length equals 15 residues. CDR3 in amino acids: CSAPGADRGAGGYTF. The CDR3 DNA follows: TGCAGTGCTCCTGGGGCGGACAGGGGGGCGGGCGGCTACACCTTC.

The chain joins TRBV5-1 to TRBJ2-1; 8 nucleotides align to TRBD1. The CDR3 has 15 residues. V shed 1 base, J shed 8 bases, and the junction held 8 bases outside the gene matches. Germline CDR1 is SGHRS and CDR2 is YFSETQ. The CDR3: CASSLSPPGGHEQFF. The CDR3, as DNA: TGCGCCAGCAGCTTGTCCCCCCCAGGGGGCCATGAGCAGTTCTTC. Filled out from reference TRBV5-1 and TRBJ2-1, the complete variable domain reads KAGVTQTPRYLIKTRGQQVTLSCSPISGHRSVSWYQQTPGQGLQFLFEYFSETQRNKGNFPGRFSGRQFSNSRSEMNVSTLELGDSALYLCASSLSPPGGHEQFFGPGTRLTVL.

The gene calls are TRBV18 and TRBJ1-5; 7 nucleotides align to TRBD1. The length of the CDR3 is 15 residues. V trimming: 4 bases; J trimming: 2 bases; junction bases outside the gene matches: 5. Per germline, CDR1 KGHSH and CDR2 LQKENI. The CDR3 DNA follows: TGTGCCAGCTCACAGGGGGCGGACGGCAATCAGCCCCAGCATTTT. Protein: CASSQGADGNQPQHF.

This clonotype appeared a few times. The rearrangement joins TRBV20-1 to TRBJ1-1; D gene uncertain. The CDR3 contains 13 residues. Trimming pared 3 bases from V and 2 bases from J, leaving 10 bases between. CDR1 and CDR2 (germline): DFQATT, SNEGSKA (reference sequence). This CDR3 reads CSASGPTNTEAFF. In DNA, the CDR3 is TGCAGTGCTAGTGGACCGACTAACACTGAAGCTTTCTTT.

This chain links TRBV5-8 with TRBJ1-5, with 7 bases aligning to TRBD1. The CDR3 loop spans 15 amino acids. The V gene end was trimmed by 5 bases and the J gene end by 0 bases; junction bases not matched to a gene: 5. Germline CDR1 SGHTS, CDR2 YDEGEE. The CDR3 sequence: CASRNYRGSNQPQHF. The DNA of the CDR3 is TGTGCCAGCAGGAACTACAGGGGTAGCAATCAGCCCCAGCATTTT.

This chain uses TRBV6-5 with TRBJ2-7, with 10 nucleotides matching TRBD2. Germline assignment: CDR1 MNHEY and CDR2 SVGAGI. Trimming cost V 5 bases and J 2 bases; bases outside gene matches: 6. There are 15 residues in the CDR3. Here the CDR3 DNA reads TGTGCCAGCAGTAGATTAAGCGGGAGGGCCTACGAGCAGTACTTC. The encoded protein is CASSRLSGRAYEQYF.

This sequence joins TRBV2 and TRBJ2-3; no firm D call. V lost 6 bases to trimming and J lost 3 bases, with 16 bases between them. The CDR3 runs to 15 residues. CDR1 and CDR2 (germline): SNHLY, FYNNEI. As DNA, the CDR3 is TGTGCCAGCAGGTTGCTAGTCCGCGCAACAGATACGCAGTATTTT. This sequence encodes CASRLLVRATDTQYF.

J is TRBJ2-7 and V is TRBV12-3 or TRBV12-4; D is uncertain. The V end was cut by 5 bases, the J end by 5 bases, with 16 bases between. The CDR3 is 14 residues long. The CDR3 bases are TGTGCCAGCAGTCCAACATCCTTGAACCACGAGCAGTACTTC. This translates into CASSPTSLNHEQYF.

This clonotype was seen a few times. The chain carries TRBV29-1 and TRBJ2-1; D is uncertain. V gave up 7 bases and J gave up 10 bases, with 14 bases separating them. The CDR3 extends over 11 amino acids. Germline CDR1 is SQVTM and CDR2 is ANQGSEA. CDR3 coding DNA: TGCAGCGGATCTGTGGGCTGGGAGCAGTTCTTC. Translated, it gives CSGSVGWEQFF.

The chain links TRBV12-3 or TRBV12-4 to TRBJ1-1; no firm D call. Trimming shortened V by 11 bases and J by 1 base, and 14 bases separated the two germline ends. The CDR3 totals 13 residues. The CDR3, as DNA: TGTGCCCTATCGGGAAGGGCGAACACTGAAGCTTTCTTT. Its protein is CALSGRANTEAFF.

This clonotype was counted between two and nine times. The chain links TRBV28 to TRBJ2-6, with TRBD1 matching 10 bases. V shed 6 bases and J 4 bases; nucleotides not matched to a gene: 3. In germline, CDR1 is MDHEN, CDR2 SYDVKM. This CDR3 has 15 residues. The CDR3 loop reads CASSRQGAGANVLTF. The CDR3 nucleotides are TGTGCCAGCAGCAGACAGGGGGCCGGGGCCAACGTCCTGACTTTC.